This paragraph covers one T cell receptor (beta chain) sequence. Its antigen is as yet unknown. CDR1 is KGHSH and CDR2 is LQKENI in the germline V gene. The CDR3 totals 13 residues. V gave up 3 bases and J gave up 6 bases, with 10 bases separating them. It was version v3.0 of the immunoSEQ assay that was run at survey level. The sequencing target was 40,000-50,000 T-cell genomes per sample. The protocol was immunoSEQ multiplex PCR, while the TCRdb copy is restricted to in-frame clones and leaves out a portion. The table records some 19,000 clones, around three quarters of them present only once. Only United States sites treated participants with HIV. This entry is derived from a study of long-term antiretroviral therapy in people with HIV. General study results and limits: Across all time points, the repertoire was dominated by clones that expanded before ART.

The source is a man aged 50-60 years with HIV. The chain combines TRBV18 with TRBJ2-3; D unclear. Sample: unsorted PBMCs, taken 2.2 years after starting antiretroviral therapy. In nucleotides, the CDR3 is TGTGCCAGCTCACCGTCGAATAGCGATACGCAGTATTTT. Residues: CASSPSNSDTQYF. The variable domain in full, with the rest retrieved from reference TRBV18 and TRBJ2-3, is NAGVMQNPRHLVRRRGQEARLRCSPMKGHSHVYWYRQLPEEGLKFMVYLQKENIIDESGMPKERFSAEFPKEGPSILRIQQVVRGDSAAYFCASSPSNSDTQYFGPGTRLTVL.